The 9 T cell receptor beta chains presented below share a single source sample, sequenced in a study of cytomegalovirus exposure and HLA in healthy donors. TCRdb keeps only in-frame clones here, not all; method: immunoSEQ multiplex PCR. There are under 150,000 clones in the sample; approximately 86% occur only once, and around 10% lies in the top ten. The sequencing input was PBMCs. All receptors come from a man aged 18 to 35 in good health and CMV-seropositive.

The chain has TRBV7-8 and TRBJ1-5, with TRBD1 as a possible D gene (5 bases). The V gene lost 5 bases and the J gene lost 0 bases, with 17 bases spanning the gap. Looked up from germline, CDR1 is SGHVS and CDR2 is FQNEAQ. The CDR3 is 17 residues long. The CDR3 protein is CASSPTERQYSNQPQHF. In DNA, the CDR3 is TGTGCCAGCAGCCCTACCGAACGACAGTATAGCAATCAGCCCCAGCATTTT.

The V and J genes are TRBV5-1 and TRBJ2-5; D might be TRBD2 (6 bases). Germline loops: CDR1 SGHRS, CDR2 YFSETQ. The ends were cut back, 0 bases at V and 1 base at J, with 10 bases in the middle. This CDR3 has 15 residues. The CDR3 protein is CASSLAPTSQETQYF. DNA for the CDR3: TGCGCCAGCAGCTTGGCCCCGACTAGCCAAGAGACCCAGTACTTC.

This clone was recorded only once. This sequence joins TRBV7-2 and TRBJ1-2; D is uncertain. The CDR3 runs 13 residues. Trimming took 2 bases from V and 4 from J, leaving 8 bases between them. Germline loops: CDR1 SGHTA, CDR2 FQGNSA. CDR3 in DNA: TGTGCCAGCAGCTTAAACAGATTCTATGGCTACACCTTC. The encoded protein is CASSLNRFYGYTF.

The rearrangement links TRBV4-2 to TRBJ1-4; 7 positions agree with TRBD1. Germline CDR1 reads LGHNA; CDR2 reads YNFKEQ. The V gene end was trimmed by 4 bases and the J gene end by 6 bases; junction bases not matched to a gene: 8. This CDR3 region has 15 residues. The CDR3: CASSPSTGTDEKLFF. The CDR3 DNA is TGTGCCAGCAGCCCCTCGACAGGGACTGATGAAAAACTGTTTTTT.

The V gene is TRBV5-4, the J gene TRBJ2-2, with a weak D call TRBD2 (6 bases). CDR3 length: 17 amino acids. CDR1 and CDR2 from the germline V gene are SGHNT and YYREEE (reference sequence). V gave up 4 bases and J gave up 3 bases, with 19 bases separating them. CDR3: CASSPDGGQIYTGELFF. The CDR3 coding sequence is TGTGCCAGCAGCCCTGATGGAGGGCAGATTTACACCGGGGAGCTGTTTTTT.

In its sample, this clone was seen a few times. CDR3 DNA: TGTGCCAGCAACGTAGGGGGCGGGGATTCACCCCTCCACTTT. Its protein product is CASNVGGGDSPLHF. This sequence joins TRBV6-6 and TRBJ1-6, with 7 positions matching TRBD1. V dropped 7 bases and J dropped 8; count of bases not matched to a gene: 8. Germline CDR1 reads MNHNY; CDR2 reads SVGAGI (reference sequence). The length of the CDR3 is 14 residues.

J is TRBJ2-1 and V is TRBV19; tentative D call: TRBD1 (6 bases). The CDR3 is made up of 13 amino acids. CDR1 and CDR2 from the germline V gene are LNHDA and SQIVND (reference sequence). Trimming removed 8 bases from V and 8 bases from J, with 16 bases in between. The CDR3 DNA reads TGTGCCAGTCAGGTGGGGGCCCGCGATGAGCAGTTCTTC. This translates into CASQVGARDEQFF.

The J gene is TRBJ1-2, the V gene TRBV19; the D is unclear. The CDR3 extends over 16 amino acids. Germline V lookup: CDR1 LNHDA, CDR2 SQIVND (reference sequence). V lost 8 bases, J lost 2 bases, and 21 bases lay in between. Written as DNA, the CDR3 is TGTGCCAGTCGAAACCTTGGCAGATCCGGGAACTATGGCTACACCTTC. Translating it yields CASRNLGRSGNYGYTF.

CDR3 region: CATSADRASYEQYF. The CDR3 region has the DNA TGTGCCACCAGCGCAGACAGGGCCTCCTACGAGCAGTACTTC. The chain has TRBV15 and TRBJ2-7, with 7 positions matching TRBD1. Germline V CDR1 and CDR2: LNHNV, YYDKDF (reference sequence). The CDR3 is 14 amino acids. V shed 5 bases and J 0 bases; nucleotides not matched to a gene: 4.